The 10 T cell receptor beta chains below come from one sample, sequenced in a study of radiation and T cells in renal cell carcinoma. The sample's time point: baseline pretreatment blood. Treatment of the sample: 15 Gy SBRT to primary tumor, nephrectomy 4 weeks later. Libraries were prepared by immunoSEQ multiplex PCR; TCRdb keeps only in-frame clonotypes and omits some of them. The sample carries 110,000 to 150,000 clones, over 80% recorded once. The sequencing used blood, collected from a patient whose treatment included radiotherapy and nephrectomy. The receptors were sampled from a woman aged 45-59 years with renal cell carcinoma.

The rearrangement links TRBV25-1 to TRBJ1-6; D not certain. This CDR3 spans 14 amino acids. Germline-derived CDR1 and CDR2 are MGHDK and SYGVNS. The ends were cut back, 4 bases at V and 8 bases at J, with 12 bases in the middle. The CDR3 DNA reads TGTGCCAGCAGTGCCCTTAGGGCGGATTCACCCCTCCACTTT. Translating it yields CASSALRADSPLHF.

The rearrangement uses TRBV18 and TRBJ1-5; D ambiguous. The CDR3 covers 17 residues. V lost 3 bases, J lost 4 bases, and 19 bases lay in between. Germline CDR1 KGHSH, CDR2 LQKENI. The chain's CDR3 is CASSPAVIAIGNQPQHF. In DNA form, the CDR3 reads TGTGCCAGCTCACCGGCTGTAATTGCAATCGGGAATCAGCCCCAGCATTTT.

This chain uses TRBV13 with TRBJ2-3, with 10 bases identical to TRBD2. CDR3 length: 15 amino acids. The junction had 6 bases not matched to a gene; V was cut back by 5 bases and J by 4 bases. Germline lookup yields CDR1 PRHDT and CDR2 FYEKMQ (reference sequence). The CDR3 coding sequence is TGTGCCAGCAGCGGTCTAGCGGGAGTGTCAGATACGCAGTATTTT. Translated: CASSGLAGVSDTQYF. The variable domain in full, completed from reference TRBV13 and TRBJ2-3, reads AAGVIQSPRHLIKEKRETATLKCYPIPRHDTVYWYQQGPGQDPQFLISFYEKMQSDKGSIPDRFSAQQFSDYHSELNMSSLELGDSALYFCASSGLAGVSDTQYFGPGTRLTVL.

In this sample, this clone turned up once. This chain links TRBV5-6 with TRBJ1-1, with a possible D match to TRBD1 (6 bases). This CDR3 region has 14 residues. Trimming cost V 1 base and J 5 bases, with 12 bases left between them. Germline CDR1 SGHDT, CDR2 YYEEEE. The DNA of the CDR3 is TGTGCCAGCAGCTTGACACAGGGTGATACTGAAGCTTTCTTT. Its translation: CASSLTQGDTEAFF. Based on the CDR3 plus reference TRBV5-6 and TRBJ1-1, the full variable domain is DAGVTQSPTHLIKTRGQQVTLRCSPKSGHDTVSWYQQALGQGPQFIFQYYEEEERQRGNFPDRFSGHQFPNYSSELNVNALLLGDSALYLCASSLTQGDTEAFFGQGTRLTVV.

The CDR3 nucleotides are TGTGCCAGCAGCGCCCTCCCTGAAGCTTTCTTT. As protein: CASSALPEAFF. The chain couples TRBV9 to TRBJ1-1, with unresolved D. The CDR3 has 11 residues. The germline CDR1 and CDR2 sequences are SGDLS and YYNGEE. V gave up 3 bases and J gave up 6 bases, with 6 bases separating them.

This chain joins TRBV30 and TRBJ1-2, with D unclear. Between the trimmed V and J ends, which lost 3 bases and 8 bases, there was a span of 13 bases. The CDR3 is made up of 12 amino acids. Germline V gives CDR1 GTSNPN, CDR2 SVGIG (reference sequence). CDR3 protein: CAWRGSGRGYTF. CDR3 nucleotides: TGTGCCTGGAGAGGCTCAGGCAGGGGCTACACCTTC.

The V gene is TRBV9, the J gene TRBJ1-2; TRBD1 matches 10 bases. This CDR3 has 15 amino acids. The junction had 9 bases not matched to a gene; V was cut back by 4 bases and J by 6 bases. Germline-derived CDR1 and CDR2 are SGDLS and YYNGEE. In nucleotides, the CDR3 is TGTGCCAGCAGCTCACGGACAGGGGGGGCGAATGGCTACACCTTC. The encoded protein is CASSSRTGGANGYTF.

The rearrangement uses TRBV5-6 and TRBJ1-4, with a possible D match to TRBD1 (5 bases). The V and J ends lost 0 bases and 10 bases respectively, with 13 bases between them. Germline V CDR1 and CDR2: SGHDT, YYEEEE. This CDR3 is 14 amino acids long. CDR3 DNA: TGTGCCAGCAGCTTGGGGGACCCTGGGATAAAACTGTTTTTT. Amino acid sequence: CASSLGDPGIKLFF.

The J gene is TRBJ1-3, the V gene TRBV5-8; TRBD1 is a possible D gene (6 bases). Germline lookup yields CDR1 SGHTS and CDR2 YDEGEE. Deletions cut 1 base from V and 2 bases from J, with 10 bases between. This CDR3 has 15 residues. The CDR3 DNA reads as TGTGCCAGCAGCTTGTATCAGGGGACTGGAAACACCATATATTTT. Translation: CASSLYQGTGNTIYF. The variable domain in full, completed from reference TRBV5-8 and TRBJ1-3, reads EAGVTQSPTHLIKTRGQQATLRCSPISGHTSVYWYQQALGLGLQFLLWYDEGEERNRGNFPPRFSGRQFPNYSSELNVNALELEDSALYLCASSLYQGTGNTIYFGEGSWLTVV.

The chain joins TRBV29-1 to TRBJ1-2, with 7 nucleotides matching TRBD1. The V gene end was trimmed by 0 bases and the J gene end by 0 bases; junction bases not matched to a gene: 4. The CDR3 loop spans 15 amino acids. Germline V lookup: CDR1 SQVTM, CDR2 ANQGSEA. This CDR3 is CSVEDRTGPNYGYTF. As DNA, the CDR3 is TGCAGCGTTGAAGACCGGACAGGTCCTAACTATGGCTACACCTTC.